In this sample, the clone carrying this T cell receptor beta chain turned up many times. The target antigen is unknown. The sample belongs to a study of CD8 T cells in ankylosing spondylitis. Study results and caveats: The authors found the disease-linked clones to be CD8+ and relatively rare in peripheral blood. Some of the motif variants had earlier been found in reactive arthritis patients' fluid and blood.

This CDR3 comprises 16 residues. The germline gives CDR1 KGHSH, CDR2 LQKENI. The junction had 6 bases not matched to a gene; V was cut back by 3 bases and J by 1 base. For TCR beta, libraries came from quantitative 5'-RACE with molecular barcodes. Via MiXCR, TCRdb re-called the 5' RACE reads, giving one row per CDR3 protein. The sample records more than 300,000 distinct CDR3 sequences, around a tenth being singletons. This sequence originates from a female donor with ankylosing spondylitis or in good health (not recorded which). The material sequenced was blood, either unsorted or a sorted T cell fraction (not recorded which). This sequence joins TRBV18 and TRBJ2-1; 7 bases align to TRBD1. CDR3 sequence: CASSPPNRGSYNEQFF. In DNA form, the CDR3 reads TGTGCCAGCTCACCCCCTAACAGGGGATCCTACAATGAGCAGTTCTTC. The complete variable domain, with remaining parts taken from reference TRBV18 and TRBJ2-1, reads NAGVMQNPRHLVRRRGQEARLRCSPMKGHSHVYWYRQLPEEGLKFMVYLQKENIIDESGMPKERFSAEFPKEGPSILRIQQVVRGDSAAYFCASSPPNRGSYNEQFFGPGTRLTVL.